The present entry profiles one T cell receptor beta chain with its context. The CDR3 covers 15 residues. Per germline, CDR1 LNHNV and CDR2 YYDKDF (reference sequence). V was cut by 3 bases and J by 4 bases, with 15 bases left in between. This entry belongs to a study of blood T cell repertoires in COVID-19. Across the study: Acute-phase and convalescent COVID-19 samples originated in the United States, Italy and Spain. Sources were T cells, B-cell-depleted T cells, or PBMCs; the material itself was cDNA or gDNA.

Authors' analysis steps: Reference gene primer amplification yielded estimated nucleated cell counts. Libraries were prepared by immunoSEQ multiplex PCR; TCRdb keeps only in-frame clonotypes and omits some of them. The D gene and trimming were derived from the DNA, and the V and J assignments and clone size from that table. The sample comprises tens of thousands of clones, roughly 86% of which are singletons, and roughly 7.2% rests with the top ten. V gene TRBV15 combines with J gene TRBJ1-1, with D possibly TRBD1 on 5 matching bases. Sequencing input: peripheral blood. The origin of this receptor is a human donor in a cohort sampled during active COVID-19. The CDR3 sequence: CATSRPRGKGTEAFF. The CDR3 coding sequence is TGTGCCACCAGCAGGCCCCGGGGGAAAGGCACTGAAGCTTTCTTT.